The T cell receptor (beta chain) described here comes from a study of lymphopenia after photon versus proton radiotherapy. Comment on this clone: Its antigen is undetermined.

General study results and limits: Relative stability marked proton patients; photon patients lost diversity and naive cells. Post-nadir diversity loss with photons came from oligoclonal expansion, particularly CD8+ Temra cells.

The CDR3 consists of 17 residues. V lost 0 bases to trimming and J lost 4 bases, with 15 bases between them. Looked up from germline, CDR1 is LGHNA and CDR2 is YNFKEQ. Sequencing was performed with immunoSEQ multiplex PCR; in TCRdb, only in-frame clones are kept and a portion is missing. The sample consists of 75,000 to 90,000 clones, 83% of them appearing once. The J gene is TRBJ2-2, the V gene TRBV4-2; possible D gene TRBD1, 6 bases. The input for sequencing was peripheral blood, taken from a patient treated with proton-based radiotherapy. The TCR sequence derives from a man aged 60-69 years with pancreatic cancer. Written as DNA, the CDR3 is TGTGCCAGCAGCCAAGACCCGGGACACGACCTCACCGGGGAGCTGTTTTTT. Translating it yields CASSQDPGHDLTGELFF.